This T cell receptor (beta chain) is drawn from a study of CD8+ T cells in alopecia areata. Sorted out of PBMCs were CD4+ T cells and CD8+ T cells. Comments on this clone: Its antigen is still unknown. Distinct nucleotide sequences in the sample also encode this CDR3.

Study-level points and caveats: Alphabeta T cells residing in normal skin are also sequenced in scalp samples. Scalp lesions, especially in alopecia totalis/universalis, had higher clonality than normal scalp. Patients showed less clear TCR sequence sharing than mice, possibly partly because of HLA diversity.

Investigators isolated RNA and reverse transcribed it into cDNA to act as the sequencing template. Clones were sequenced by immunoSEQ multiplex PCR, and TCRdb holds only the in-frame ones, with some missing. This table holds around 100,000 clones, roughly 53% found once. V dropped 6 bases and J dropped 2 bases, with 4 bases sitting between them. The CDR3 loop spans 11 amino acids. CDR1 is MGHDK and CDR2 is SYGVNS in the germline V gene. V is TRBV25-1 and J is TRBJ1-1; D is uncertain. The sample was CD4+ T cells sorted from blood. This sequence originates from a human donor in good health. The CDR3 DNA reads TGTGCCAGCAGAGGCAACACTGAAGCTTTCTTT. It codes for CASRGNTEAFF.